This entry is about one T cell receptor beta chain. Source study methods: Using reference gene primer amplification, nucleated cell counts were estimated. Generated by immunoSEQ multiplex PCR, the TCRdb table keeps only in-frame clones and is missing some. That table supplies the V and J calls and clone size; D and trimming were determined from the DNA. The sample includes 87,000 or so clones, approximately 87% seen only once; the top ten take 7% to 9%. The data were obtained in a study of blood T cell repertoires in COVID-19. Study as a whole: Samples representing acute and convalescent COVID-19 were sourced from the United States, Italy and Spain. PBMCs, B-cell-depleted T cells, or T cells were the source of the cDNA or gDNA that made up the material.

The specimen sequenced was peripheral blood. The receptor's source is a human donor with acute or convalescent COVID-19. The donor label of this sample is uncertain.

The CDR3 nucleotides read TGTGCCAGCAGTCGTTCCGGGACAGGTTATAATTCACCCCTCCACTTT. It codes for CASSRSGTGYNSPLHF. The chain recombines TRBV5-5 with TRBJ1-6; 8 bases map to TRBD1. Germline V CDR1 and CDR2: SGHKS, YYEKEE (reference sequence). The CDR3 runs 16 residues. The ends lost 5 bases at V and 4 bases at J; junction bases unmatched: 8.